The clone carrying this TCR beta chain was picked up many times. The target antigen is unknown. This specimen comes from a study of T cells after yellow fever vaccination. Study in general: SMART-Seq v4 Ultra Low Input served to prepare low-cell-number fractions.

In germline, CDR1 is KGHDR, CDR2 SFDVKD. V was cut by 7 bases and J by 8 bases, with 8 bases left in between. The CDR3 consists of 11 residues. Overall study findings and caveats: Just a small share of clonotypes turned up in the CD4 compartment as well as the CD8 compartment. Clones that expanded after primary vaccination mostly reappeared after the booster (96% CD4, approximately 87% CD8).

They built TCR cDNA with 5'RACE template switching, a step that put in a universal primer site and UMIs. One entry per CDR3 protein, called by TCRdb with MiXCR from the 5' RACE reads. The repertoire holds fewer than 450,000 distinct CDR3 sequences, approximately 4% seen once, with 20% to 25% in the top ten. This clonotype was sampled from a man in his late teens or twenties who received the YFV17D yellow fever vaccine. The chain couples TRBV24-1 to TRBJ2-1, with D perhaps TRBD1 (6 bases). This specimen consisted of PBMCs, obtained 5 days after the yellow fever booster vaccination. DNA for the CDR3: TGTGCCACCAGCGAGGGGGATGAGCAGTTCTTC. The encoded protein is CATSEGDEQFF.